This T cell receptor (beta chain) was sequenced in a study of blood T cell repertoires in COVID-19. Overall study context: The United States, Italy and Spain were the sources of the acute and convalescent COVID-19 samples. From T cells, B-cell-depleted T cells, or PBMCs came the material, which was cDNA or gDNA.

As handled by the study authors: Estimation of nucleated cell counts relied on the amplification of reference gene primers. TCRdb's copy holds only in-frame clones and misses some; the assay was immunoSEQ multiplex PCR. V and J calls and clone size are as listed in that table; D and trimming were resolved from the DNA. Of 150,000 to 200,000 clones in the sample, 70% to 90% were seen once. CDR3 length: 13 amino acids. Trimming stripped 0 bases from V and 9 bases from J, with 10 bases between. Germline V gene sequence: CDR1 SGDLS, CDR2 YYNGEE. V is TRBV9 and J is TRBJ2-1, with D possibly matching TRBD2 (6 bases). The sample taken for sequencing was peripheral blood. This receptor was taken from a human donor with active or convalescent COVID-19. The donor label of this sample is uncertain. CDR3 coding DNA: TGTGCCAGCAGCGTAGGGGCCGGGGGTGAGCAGTTCTTC. Translation gives CASSVGAGGEQFF.